This TCR beta chain came from a study of T cell responses to AZD1222 COVID-19 vaccine. Profiling relied on immunoSEQ multiplex PCR, and the TCRdb table lists in-frame clones only, not all of them. Seen here are more than 95,000 clones, 75% to 90% observed once, and the top ten hold roughly 4%. Between the trimmed V and J ends, which lost 5 bases and 4 bases, there was a span of 6 bases. The CDR3 runs 13 residues. Per the germline V gene, CDR1 is SGHNT and CDR2 is YENEEA. This clone was seen only a few times. The source material was peripheral blood, sampled on day 0 of MenACWY control vaccination. V and J are TRBV11-3 and TRBJ2-6, with D unresolved. This clonotype was sampled from an adult in good health. CDR3 region: CASSPQGANVLTF. The CDR3 DNA follows: TGTGCCAGCAGCCCCCAAGGGGCCAACGTCCTGACTTTC.